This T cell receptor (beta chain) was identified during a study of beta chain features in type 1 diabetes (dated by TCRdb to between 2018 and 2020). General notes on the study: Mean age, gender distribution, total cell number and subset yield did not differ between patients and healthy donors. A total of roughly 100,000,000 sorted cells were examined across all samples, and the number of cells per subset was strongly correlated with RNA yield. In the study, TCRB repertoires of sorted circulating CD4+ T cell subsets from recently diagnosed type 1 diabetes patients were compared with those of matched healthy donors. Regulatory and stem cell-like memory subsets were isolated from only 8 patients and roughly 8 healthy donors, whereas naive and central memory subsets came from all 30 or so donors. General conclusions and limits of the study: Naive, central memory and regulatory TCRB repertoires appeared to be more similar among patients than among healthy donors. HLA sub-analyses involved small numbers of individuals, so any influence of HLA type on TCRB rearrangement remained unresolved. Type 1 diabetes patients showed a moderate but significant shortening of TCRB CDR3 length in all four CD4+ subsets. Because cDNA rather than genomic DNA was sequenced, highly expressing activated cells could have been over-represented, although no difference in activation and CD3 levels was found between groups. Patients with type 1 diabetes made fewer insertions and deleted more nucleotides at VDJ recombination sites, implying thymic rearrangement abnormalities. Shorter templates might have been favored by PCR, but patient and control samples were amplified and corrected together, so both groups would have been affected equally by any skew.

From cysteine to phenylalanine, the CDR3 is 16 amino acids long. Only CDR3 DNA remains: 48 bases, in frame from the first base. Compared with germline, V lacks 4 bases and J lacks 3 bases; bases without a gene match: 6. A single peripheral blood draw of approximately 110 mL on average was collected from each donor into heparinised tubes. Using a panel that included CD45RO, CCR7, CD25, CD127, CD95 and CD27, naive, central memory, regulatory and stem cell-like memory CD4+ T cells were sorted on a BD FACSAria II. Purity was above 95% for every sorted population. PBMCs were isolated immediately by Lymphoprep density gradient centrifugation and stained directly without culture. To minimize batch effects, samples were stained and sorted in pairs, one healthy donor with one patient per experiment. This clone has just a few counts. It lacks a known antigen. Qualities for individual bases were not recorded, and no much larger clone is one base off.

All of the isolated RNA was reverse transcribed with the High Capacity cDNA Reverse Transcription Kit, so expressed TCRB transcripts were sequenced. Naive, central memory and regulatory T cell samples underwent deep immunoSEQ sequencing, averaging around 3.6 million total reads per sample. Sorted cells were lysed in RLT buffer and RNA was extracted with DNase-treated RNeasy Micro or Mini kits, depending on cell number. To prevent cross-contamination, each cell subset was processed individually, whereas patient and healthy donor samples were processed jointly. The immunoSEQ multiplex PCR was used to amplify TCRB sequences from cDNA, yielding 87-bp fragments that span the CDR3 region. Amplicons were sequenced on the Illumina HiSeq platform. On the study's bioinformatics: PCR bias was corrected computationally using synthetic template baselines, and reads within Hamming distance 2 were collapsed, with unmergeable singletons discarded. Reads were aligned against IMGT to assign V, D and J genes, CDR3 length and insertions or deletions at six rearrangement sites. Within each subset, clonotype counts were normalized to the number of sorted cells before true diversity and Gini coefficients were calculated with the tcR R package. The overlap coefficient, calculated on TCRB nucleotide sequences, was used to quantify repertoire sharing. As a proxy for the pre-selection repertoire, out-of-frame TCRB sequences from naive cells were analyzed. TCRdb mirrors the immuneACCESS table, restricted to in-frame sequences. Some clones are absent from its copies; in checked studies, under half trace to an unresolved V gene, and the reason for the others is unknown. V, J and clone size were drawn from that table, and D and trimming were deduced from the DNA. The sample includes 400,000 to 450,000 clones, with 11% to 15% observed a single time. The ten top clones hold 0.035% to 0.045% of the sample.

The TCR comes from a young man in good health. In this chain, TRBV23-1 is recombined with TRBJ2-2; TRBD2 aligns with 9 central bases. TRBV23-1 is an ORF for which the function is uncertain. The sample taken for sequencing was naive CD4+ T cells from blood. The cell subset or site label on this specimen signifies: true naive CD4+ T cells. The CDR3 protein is CASSLLAGVDTGELFF. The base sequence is TGCGCCAGCAGTCTATTAGCGGGAGTAGACACCGGGGAGCTGTTTTTT.